The rows below give T cell receptor beta chains drawn from one sample of a study of cytomegalovirus exposure and HLA in healthy donors. Some clones are missing from TCRdb's copy, which holds only in-frame ones; the method was immunoSEQ multiplex PCR. Here the sample spans about 250,000 clones, roughly nine tenths being singletons. Sequenced material: PBMCs. Every receptor here comes from a man in his late teens or twenties in good health and CMV-seropositive. The CDR3 runs from the conserved cysteine through the conserved F or W. A D gene is named only where the DNA matches it firmly. Size is stated for part of the rows, as once, few or many counts, or as a class when the clone is expanded.

d_call: -
v_call: TRBV5-1
j_call: TRBJ2-1
clone_size: -
cdr3_nt: TGCGCCAGCAGCTTGGATATCCTCGAGGGAGCAAGCTACAATGAGCAGTTCTTC
cdr3_aa: CASSLDILEGASYNEQFF

d_call: TRBD1
v_call: TRBV5-1
j_call: TRBJ1-2
clone_size: -
cdr3_nt: TGCGCCAGCAGCTACCTACAAGACAGGGGCGAAGGCGGCTACACCTTC
cdr3_aa: CASSYLQDRGEGGYTF

d_call: -
v_call: TRBV15
j_call: TRBJ1-5
clone_size: -
cdr3_nt: TGTGCCACCAGCTCCCTTTTCCGGGGTATTAAGCCCCAGCATTTT
cdr3_aa: CATSSLFRGIKPQHF

d_call: -
v_call: TRBV6-4
j_call: TRBJ1-3
clone_size: -
cdr3_nt: TGTGCCAGGCTTATACAGGCGTTCTCTGGAAACACCATATATTTT
cdr3_aa: CARLIQAFSGNTIYF

d_call: -
v_call: TRBV27
j_call: TRBJ2-7
clone_size: -
cdr3_nt: TGTGCCAGCAGCCTTACCGGCGGGTCCCCCTACGAGCAGTACTTC
cdr3_aa: CASSLTGGSPYEQYF

d_call: -
v_call: TRBV11-2
j_call: TRBJ2-7
clone_size: many
cdr3_nt: TGTGCCAGCAGCTTAGCCATCCTGGCCGAGCAGTACTTC
cdr3_aa: CASSLAILAEQYF

d_call: TRBD2
v_call: TRBV5-1
j_call: TRBJ2-5
clone_size: -
cdr3_nt: TGCGCCAGCAGACCTCTAGCGGGAAGGGAGACCCAGTACTTC
cdr3_aa: CASRPLAGRETQYF

d_call: -
v_call: TRBV5-4
j_call: TRBJ1-2
clone_size: -
cdr3_nt: TGTGCCAGCAGCTTGGACTCCTATGGCTACACCTTC
cdr3_aa: CASSLDSYGYTF

d_call: TRBD1
v_call: TRBV18
j_call: TRBJ2-7
clone_size: -
cdr3_nt: TGTGCCAGCAGAGACAGGGCGGCCTACGAGCAGTACTTC
cdr3_aa: CASRDRAAYEQYF

d_call: TRBD2
v_call: TRBV7-2
j_call: TRBJ2-7
clone_size: few
cdr3_nt: TGTGCCAGCGGATTAGCGGGTACCTACGAGCAGTACTTC
cdr3_aa: CASGLAGTYEQYF

d_call: -
v_call: TRBV5-1
j_call: TRBJ2-1
clone_size: -
cdr3_nt: TGCGCCAGCAGTTCGAGACAGAGGGACAATGAGCAGTTCTTC
cdr3_aa: CASSSRQRDNEQFF

d_call: -
v_call: TRBV29-1
j_call: TRBJ1-1
clone_size: -
cdr3_nt: TGCAGCGTTGTTGTGGCCCACACTGAAGCTTTCTTT
cdr3_aa: CSVVVAHTEAFF

d_call: -
v_call: TRBV4-3
j_call: TRBJ1-2
clone_size: -
cdr3_nt: TGCGCCAGCAGCCAAAGCTGGAGTCTCTATGGCTACACCTTC
cdr3_aa: CASSQSWSLYGYTF

d_call: -
v_call: TRBV27
j_call: TRBJ2-7
clone_size: -
cdr3_nt: TGTGCCAGCAGGAGGGAGTCCTACGAGCAGTACTTC
cdr3_aa: CASRRESYEQYF

d_call: TRBD2
v_call: TRBV19
j_call: TRBJ2-2
clone_size: -
cdr3_nt: TGTGCCAGTAGCCCCGCGAGCGGGAGGGCCCTAACCGGGGAGCTGTTTTTT
cdr3_aa: CASSPASGRALTGELFF

d_call: -
v_call: TRBV2
j_call: TRBJ2-3
clone_size: -
cdr3_nt: TGTGCCAGCAGTGAAGGGTGGGGGGGCACAGATACGCAGTATTTT
cdr3_aa: CASSEGWGGTDTQYF

d_call: TRBD1
v_call: TRBV7-9
j_call: TRBJ1-5
clone_size: -
cdr3_nt: TGTGCCAGCAGCACCGGACAGGGAGACAATCAGCCCCAGCATTTT
cdr3_aa: CASSTGQGDNQPQHF

d_call: -
v_call: TRBV27
j_call: TRBJ2-1
clone_size: -
cdr3_nt: TGTGCCAGCAGGAGAGTGCAGGAGGAGCAGTTCTTC
cdr3_aa: CASRRVQEEQFF

d_call: TRBD2
v_call: TRBV30
j_call: TRBJ2-1
clone_size: -
cdr3_nt: TGTGCCTGGAGTGTACGTCTACTAGCGGCCTACAATGAGCAGTTCTTC
cdr3_aa: CAWSVRLLAAYNEQFF

d_call: -
v_call: TRBV6-5
j_call: TRBJ1-2
clone_size: -
cdr3_nt: TGTGCCAGCAGTTACGGGGGGTCGGATGGCTACACCTTC
cdr3_aa: CASSYGGSDGYTF

d_call: TRBD1
v_call: TRBV5-1
j_call: TRBJ2-1
clone_size: few
cdr3_nt: TGCGCCAGCAGCTTAGGTCTCCGGGACAGTGACAATGAGCAGTTCTTC
cdr3_aa: CASSLGLRDSDNEQFF

d_call: TRBD1
v_call: TRBV19
j_call: TRBJ1-1
clone_size: -
cdr3_nt: TGTGCCAGTAGTTCACGGACAGGGGGAACTGAAGCTTTCTTT
cdr3_aa: CASSSRTGGTEAFF

d_call: TRBD1
v_call: TRBV30
j_call: TRBJ1-5
clone_size: -
cdr3_nt: TGTGCCTGGAGTGTGGACAGGGGCAATCAGCCCCAGCATTTT
cdr3_aa: CAWSVDRGNQPQHF

d_call: -
v_call: TRBV28
j_call: TRBJ1-2
clone_size: -
cdr3_nt: TGTGCCAGCAGTTTATCTACAGTCAGGAGCCTAAGGGGCTACACCTTC
cdr3_aa: CASSLSTVRSLRGYTF

d_call: -
v_call: TRBV6-1
j_call: TRBJ1-5
clone_size: few
cdr3_nt: TGTGCCAGCAACAGGTCGGGGCAGCCCCAGCATTTT
cdr3_aa: CASNRSGQPQHF

d_call: TRBD2
v_call: TRBV5-4
j_call: TRBJ2-7
clone_size: once
cdr3_nt: TGTGCCAGCAGCAAAGGGACTAGCGGGAGGGCCTACGAGCAGTACTTC
cdr3_aa: CASSKGTSGRAYEQYF

d_call: -
v_call: TRBV18
j_call: TRBJ1-1
clone_size: -
cdr3_nt: TGTGCCAGCTCACCACAGCGTCTAGGTCTTACGCGATCCGCTGAAGCTTTCTTT
cdr3_aa: CASSPQRLGLTRSAEAFF

d_call: TRBD2
v_call: TRBV29-1
j_call: TRBJ2-3
clone_size: -
cdr3_nt: TGCAGCGTTGATGGACTAGCGGGAGATGGAGATACGCAGTATTTT
cdr3_aa: CSVDGLAGDGDTQYF

d_call: -
v_call: TRBV11-3
j_call: TRBJ2-1
clone_size: -
cdr3_nt: TGTGCCAGCAGCCCGGGCTGGGGGAATGAGCAGTTCTTC
cdr3_aa: CASSPGWGNEQFF

d_call: -
v_call: TRBV28
j_call: TRBJ2-5
clone_size: -
cdr3_nt: TGTGCCAGCAGTTCGCGACAGGGACTTGTAGAGACCCAGTACTTC
cdr3_aa: CASSSRQGLVETQYF

d_call: -
v_call: TRBV19
j_call: TRBJ1-1
clone_size: few
cdr3_nt: TGTGCCAGTAGTATAGGGCACACTGAAGCTTTCTTT
cdr3_aa: CASSIGHTEAFF

d_call: -
v_call: TRBV7-6
j_call: TRBJ2-1
clone_size: -
cdr3_nt: TGTGCCAGCAGCTCGGGACGGAGCTCCTACAATGAGCAGTTCTTC
cdr3_aa: CASSSGRSSYNEQFF

d_call: TRBD1
v_call: TRBV27
j_call: TRBJ1-2
clone_size: -
cdr3_nt: TGTGCCAGCAGTCCAGACGGGACAGGGATTGGCTACACCTTC
cdr3_aa: CASSPDGTGIGYTF

d_call: -
v_call: TRBV28
j_call: TRBJ1-1
clone_size: -
cdr3_nt: TGTGCCAGCAGTTCCGGGGGGTACCTGAACACTGAAGCTTTCTTT
cdr3_aa: CASSSGGYLNTEAFF

d_call: -
v_call: TRBV27
j_call: TRBJ1-2
clone_size: -
cdr3_nt: TGTGCCAGCAGTCCCCTCACAGCGCGAAACTATGGCTACACCTTC
cdr3_aa: CASSPLTARNYGYTF

d_call: -
v_call: TRBV7-2
j_call: TRBJ2-1
clone_size: -
cdr3_nt: TGTGCCAGCAGCCCCACCGTAGGGCGTCGGTACAATGAGCAGTTCTTC
cdr3_aa: CASSPTVGRRYNEQFF

d_call: -
v_call: TRBV5-1
j_call: TRBJ1-2
clone_size: once
cdr3_nt: TGCGCCAGCAGCTTGGAGGGGCAGAACTATGGCTACACCTTC
cdr3_aa: CASSLEGQNYGYTF

d_call: TRBD2
v_call: TRBV6-1
j_call: TRBJ2-3
clone_size: -
cdr3_nt: TGTGCCAGCAGTGAAGATTTAGCGGGCCCAGATACGCAGTATTTT
cdr3_aa: CASSEDLAGPDTQYF

d_call: -
v_call: TRBV21-1
j_call: TRBJ2-5
clone_size: -
cdr3_nt: TGTGCCAGCAGCAAGGAGACCCAGTACTTC
cdr3_aa: CASSKETQYF

d_call: -
v_call: TRBV19
j_call: TRBJ2-5
clone_size: -
cdr3_nt: TGTGCCAGTAGTATAGATCTGGAACCGCAAGAGACCCAGTACTTC
cdr3_aa: CASSIDLEPQETQYF

d_call: -
v_call: TRBV29-1
j_call: TRBJ2-7
clone_size: -
cdr3_nt: TGCAGCGTTGGGGGCTACGGCTACGAGCAGTACTTC
cdr3_aa: CSVGGYGYEQYF

d_call: -
v_call: TRBV18
j_call: TRBJ2-7
clone_size: -
cdr3_nt: TGTGCCAGCACCGCAGGGACGTGGGGCGAGCAGTACTTC
cdr3_aa: CASTAGTWGEQYF

d_call: -
v_call: TRBV27
j_call: TRBJ1-5
clone_size: -
cdr3_nt: TGTGCCAGCAGTCACGGAGACTTCAACAATCAGCCCCAGCATTTT
cdr3_aa: CASSHGDFNNQPQHF

d_call: TRBD1
v_call: TRBV7-9
j_call: TRBJ2-2
clone_size: -
cdr3_nt: TGTGCCAGCTGGTCGGGACAGTACACCGGGGAGCTGTTTTTT
cdr3_aa: CASWSGQYTGELFF